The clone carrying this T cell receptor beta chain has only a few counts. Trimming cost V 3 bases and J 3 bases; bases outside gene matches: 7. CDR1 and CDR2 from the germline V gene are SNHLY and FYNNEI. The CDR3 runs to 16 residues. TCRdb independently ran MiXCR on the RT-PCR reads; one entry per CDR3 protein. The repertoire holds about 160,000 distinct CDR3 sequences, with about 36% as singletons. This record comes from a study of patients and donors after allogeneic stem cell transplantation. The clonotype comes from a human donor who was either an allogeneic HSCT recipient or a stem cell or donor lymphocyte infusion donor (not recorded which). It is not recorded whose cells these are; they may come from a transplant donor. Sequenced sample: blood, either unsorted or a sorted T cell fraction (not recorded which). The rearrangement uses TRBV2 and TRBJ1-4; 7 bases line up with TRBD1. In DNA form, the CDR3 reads TGTGCCAGCAGTGATGGCAGGGGGACCTCTAATGAAAAACTGTTTTTT. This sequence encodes CASSDGRGTSNEKLFF. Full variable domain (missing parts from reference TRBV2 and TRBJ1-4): EPEVTQTPSHQVTQMGQEVILRCVPISNHLYFYWYRQILGQKVEFLVSFYNNEISEKSEIFDDQFSVERPDGSNFTLKIRSTKLEDSAMYFCASSDGRGTSNEKLFFGSGTQLSVL.